This entry features one T cell receptor (beta chain) sequence. PCR used 60 Vbeta primers and 13 Jbeta primers. Generated by immunoSEQ multiplex PCR, the TCRdb table keeps only in-frame clones and is missing some. The table has some 190,000 clones, about 82% seen once. The sample comes from a study of cytomegalovirus exposure and HLA in healthy donors. The CDR3 has 14 amino acids. Looked up from germline, CDR1 is MNHEY and CDR2 is SMNVEV (reference sequence). Trimming shortened V by 5 bases and J by 8 bases, and 16 bases separated the two germline ends. Sequenced input: PBMCs. The receptor comes from a man in his late teens or twenties in good health and CMV-seronegative. The gene calls are TRBV27 and TRBJ2-1; D is undetermined. The CDR3 reads CASSPSYLHYEQFF. DNA of the CDR3: TGTGCCAGCAGTCCGAGCTACCTGCACTATGAGCAGTTCTTC.